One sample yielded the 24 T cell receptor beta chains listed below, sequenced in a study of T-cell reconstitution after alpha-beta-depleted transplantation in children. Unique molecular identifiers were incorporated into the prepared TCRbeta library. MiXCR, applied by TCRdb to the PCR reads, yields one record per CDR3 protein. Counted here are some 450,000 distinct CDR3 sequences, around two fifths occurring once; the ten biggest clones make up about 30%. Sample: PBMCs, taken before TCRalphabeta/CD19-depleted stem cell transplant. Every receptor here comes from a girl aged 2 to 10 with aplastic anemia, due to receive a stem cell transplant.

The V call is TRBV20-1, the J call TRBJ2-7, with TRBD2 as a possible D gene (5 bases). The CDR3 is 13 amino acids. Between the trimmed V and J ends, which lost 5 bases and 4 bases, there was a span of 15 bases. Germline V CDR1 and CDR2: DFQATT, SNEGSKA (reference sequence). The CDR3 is CSAPPRGEYEQYF. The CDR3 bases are TGCAGTGCTCCCCCCCGGGGAGAGTACGAGCAGTACTTC.

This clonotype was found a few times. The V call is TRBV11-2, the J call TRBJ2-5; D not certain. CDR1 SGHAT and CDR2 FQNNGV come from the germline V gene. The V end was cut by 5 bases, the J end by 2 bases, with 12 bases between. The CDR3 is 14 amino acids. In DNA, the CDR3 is TGTGCCAGCAGCCGCCCCGGCCAGCAAGAGACCCAGTACTTC. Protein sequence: CASSRPGQQETQYF.

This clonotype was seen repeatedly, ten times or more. The CDR3 DNA reads TGTGCCAGCAGTCGGAGCAGGGGTCCCTACGAGCAGTACTTC. Amino acid sequence: CASSRSRGPYEQYF. The chain links TRBV12-3 or TRBV12-4 to TRBJ2-7; D possibly corresponds to TRBD1 (6 bases). The V gene lost 5 bases and the J gene lost 2 bases, with 13 bases spanning the gap. The CDR3 spans 14 residues.

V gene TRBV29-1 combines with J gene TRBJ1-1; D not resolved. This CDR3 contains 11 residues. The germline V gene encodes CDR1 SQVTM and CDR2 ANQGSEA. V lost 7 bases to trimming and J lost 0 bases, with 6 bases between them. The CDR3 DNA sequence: TGCAGCGGAAGAATGAACACTGAAGCTTTCTTT. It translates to CSGRMNTEAFF. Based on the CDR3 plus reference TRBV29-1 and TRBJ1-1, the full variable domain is SAVISQKPSRDICQRGTSLTIQCQVDSQVTMMFWYRQQPGQSLTLIATANQGSEATYESGFVIDKFPISRPNLTFSTLTVSNMSPEDSSIYLCSGRMNTEAFFGQGTRLTVV.

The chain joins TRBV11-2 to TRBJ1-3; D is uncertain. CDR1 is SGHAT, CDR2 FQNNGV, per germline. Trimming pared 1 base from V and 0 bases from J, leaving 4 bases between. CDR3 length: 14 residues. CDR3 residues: CASSLGVSGNTIYF. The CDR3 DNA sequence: TGTGCCAGCAGCTTAGGGGTCTCTGGAAACACCATATATTTT. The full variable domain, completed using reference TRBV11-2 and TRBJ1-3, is EAGVAQSPRYKIIEKRQSVAFWCNPISGHATLYWYQQILGQGPKLLIQFQNNGVVDDSQLPKDRFSAERLKGVDSTLKIQPAKLEDSAVYLCASSLGVSGNTIYFGEGSWLTVV.

CDR3 nucleotide sequence: TGTGCCAGCAGCTGGGAGCGGGGGCCCTACAATGAGCAGTTCTTC. Protein product: CASSWERGPYNEQFF. V is TRBV7-2 and J is TRBJ2-1; 8 nucleotides agree with TRBD2. Germline V CDR1 and CDR2: SGHTA, FQGNSA. This CDR3 is built from 15 residues. With 4 bases clipped from V and 2 bases from J, the junction kept 4 bases outside the gene matches.

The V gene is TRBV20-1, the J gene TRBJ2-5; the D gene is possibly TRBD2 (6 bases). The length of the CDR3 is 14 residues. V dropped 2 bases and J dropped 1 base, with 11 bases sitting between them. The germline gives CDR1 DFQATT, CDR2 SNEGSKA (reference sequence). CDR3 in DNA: TGCAGTGCTAGACCTCAGGGACTCCAAGAGACCCAGTACTTC. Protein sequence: CSARPQGLQETQYF.

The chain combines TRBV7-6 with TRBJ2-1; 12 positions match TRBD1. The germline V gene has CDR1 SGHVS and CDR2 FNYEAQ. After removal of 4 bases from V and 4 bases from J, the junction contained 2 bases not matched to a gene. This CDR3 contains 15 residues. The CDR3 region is CASSWDRGLYNEQFF. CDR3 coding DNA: TGTGCCAGCAGCTGGGACAGGGGGCTTTACAATGAGCAGTTCTTC. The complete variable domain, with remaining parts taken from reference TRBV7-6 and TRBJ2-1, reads GAGVSQSPRYKVTKRGQDVALRCDPISGHVSLYWYRQALGQGPEFLTYFNYEAQQDKSGLPNDRFSAERPEGSISTLTIQRTEQRDSAMYRCASSWDRGLYNEQFFGPGTRLTVL.

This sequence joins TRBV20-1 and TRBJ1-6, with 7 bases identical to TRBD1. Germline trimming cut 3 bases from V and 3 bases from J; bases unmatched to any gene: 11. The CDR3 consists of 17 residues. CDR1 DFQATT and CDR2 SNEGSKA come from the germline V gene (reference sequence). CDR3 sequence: CSARDPPRQGYNSPLHF. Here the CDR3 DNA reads TGCAGTGCTAGGGATCCTCCCCGACAGGGCTATAATTCACCCCTCCACTTT.

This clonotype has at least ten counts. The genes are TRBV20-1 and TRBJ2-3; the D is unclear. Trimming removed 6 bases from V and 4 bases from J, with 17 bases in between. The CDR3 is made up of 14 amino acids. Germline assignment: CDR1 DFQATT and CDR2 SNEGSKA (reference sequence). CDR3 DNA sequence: TGCAGTGCCCTCAAGGATCGGCGGCCAGATACGCAGTATTTT. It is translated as CSALKDRRPDTQYF.

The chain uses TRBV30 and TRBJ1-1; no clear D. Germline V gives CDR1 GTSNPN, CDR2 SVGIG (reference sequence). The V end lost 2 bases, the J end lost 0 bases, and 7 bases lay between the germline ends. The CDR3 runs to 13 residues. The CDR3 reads CAWSTGVNTEAFF. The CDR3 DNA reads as TGTGCCTGGAGTACCGGGGTGAACACTGAAGCTTTCTTT.

The CDR3 protein is CASSLWGTKQLNTDTQYF. CDR3 in DNA: TGCGCCAGCAGCTTGTGGGGGACTAAACAATTGAACACAGATACGCAGTATTTT. V usage is TRBV5-1 and J usage is TRBJ2-3, with 7 bases identical to TRBD2. The CDR3 consists of 18 residues. V shed 1 base and J 2 bases; nucleotides not matched to a gene: 13. CDR1 SGHRS and CDR2 YFSETQ come from the germline V gene.

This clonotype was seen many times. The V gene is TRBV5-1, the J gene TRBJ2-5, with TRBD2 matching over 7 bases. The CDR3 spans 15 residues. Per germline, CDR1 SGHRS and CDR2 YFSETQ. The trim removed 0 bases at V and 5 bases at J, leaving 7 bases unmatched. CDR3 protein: CASSLEAGSRETQYF. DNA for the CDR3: TGCGCCAGCAGCTTGGAAGCGGGATCGAGGGAGACCCAGTACTTC.

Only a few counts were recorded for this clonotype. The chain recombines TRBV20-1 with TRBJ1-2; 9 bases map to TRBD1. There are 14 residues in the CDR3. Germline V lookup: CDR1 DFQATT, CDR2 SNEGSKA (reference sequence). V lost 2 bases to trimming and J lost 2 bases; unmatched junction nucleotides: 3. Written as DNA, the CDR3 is TGCAGTGCTAGAAGACAGGGGGGGAACTATGGCTACACCTTC. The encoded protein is CSARRQGGNYGYTF.

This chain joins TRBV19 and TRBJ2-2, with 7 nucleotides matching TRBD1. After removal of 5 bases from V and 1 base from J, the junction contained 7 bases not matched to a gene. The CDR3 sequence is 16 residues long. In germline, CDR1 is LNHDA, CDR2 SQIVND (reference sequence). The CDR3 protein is CASSPDRALNTGELFF. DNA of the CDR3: TGTGCCAGTAGTCCCGACAGGGCCCTGAACACCGGGGAGCTGTTTTTT.

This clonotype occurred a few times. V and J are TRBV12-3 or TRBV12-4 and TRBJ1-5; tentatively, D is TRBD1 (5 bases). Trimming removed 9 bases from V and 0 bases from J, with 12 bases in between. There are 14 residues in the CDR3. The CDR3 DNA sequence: TGTGCCAGTGGAGGGGATAATAGCAATCAGCCCCAGCATTTT. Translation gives CASGGDNSNQPQHF.

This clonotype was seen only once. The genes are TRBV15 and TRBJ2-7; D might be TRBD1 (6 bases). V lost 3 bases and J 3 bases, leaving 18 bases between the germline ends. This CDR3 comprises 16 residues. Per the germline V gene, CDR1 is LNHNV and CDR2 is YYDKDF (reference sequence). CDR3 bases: TGTGCCACCAGCAGCCAACACGAGGGCAGGGGCTACGAGCAGTACTTC. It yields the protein CATSSQHEGRGYEQYF. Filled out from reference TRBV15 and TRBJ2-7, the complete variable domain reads DAMVIQNPRYQVTQFGKPVTLSCSQTLNHNVMYWYQQKSSQAPKLLFHYYDKDFNNEADTPDNFQSRRPNTSFCFLDIRSPGLGDTAMYLCATSSQHEGRGYEQYFGPGTRLTVT.

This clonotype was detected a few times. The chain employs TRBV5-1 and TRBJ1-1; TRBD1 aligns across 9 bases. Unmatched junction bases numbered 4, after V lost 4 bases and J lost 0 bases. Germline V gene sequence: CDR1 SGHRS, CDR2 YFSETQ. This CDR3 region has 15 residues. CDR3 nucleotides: TGCGCCAGCAGCCAACAGGGGGCTCTGAACACTGAAGCTTTCTTT. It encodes CASSQQGALNTEAFF.

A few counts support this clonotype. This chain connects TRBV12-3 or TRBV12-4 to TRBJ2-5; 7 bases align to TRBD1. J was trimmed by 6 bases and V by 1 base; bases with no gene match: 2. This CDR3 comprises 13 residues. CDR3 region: CASSLGTGQTQYF. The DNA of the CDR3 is TGTGCCAGCAGTTTAGGGACAGGCCAGACCCAGTACTTC.

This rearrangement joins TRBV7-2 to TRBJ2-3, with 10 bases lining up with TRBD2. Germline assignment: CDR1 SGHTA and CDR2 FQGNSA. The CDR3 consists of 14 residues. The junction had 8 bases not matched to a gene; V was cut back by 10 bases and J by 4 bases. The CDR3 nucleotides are TGTGCCATCCAAGCGGGGGGGCCGGCAGATACGCAGTATTTT. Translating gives CAIQAGGPADTQYF.

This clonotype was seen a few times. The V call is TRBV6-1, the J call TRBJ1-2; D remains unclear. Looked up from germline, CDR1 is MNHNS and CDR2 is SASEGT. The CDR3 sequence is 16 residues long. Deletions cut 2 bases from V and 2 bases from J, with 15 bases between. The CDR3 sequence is CASSEPQPVRNYGYTF. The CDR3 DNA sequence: TGTGCCAGCAGTGAACCCCAGCCGGTCAGGAACTATGGCTACACCTTC.

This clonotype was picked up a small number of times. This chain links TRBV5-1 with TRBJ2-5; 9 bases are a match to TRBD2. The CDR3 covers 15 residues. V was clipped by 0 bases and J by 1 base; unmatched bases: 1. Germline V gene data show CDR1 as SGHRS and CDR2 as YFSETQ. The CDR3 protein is CASSLASGAQETQYF. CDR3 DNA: TGCGCCAGCAGCTTGGCTAGCGGGGCCCAAGAGACCCAGTACTTC.

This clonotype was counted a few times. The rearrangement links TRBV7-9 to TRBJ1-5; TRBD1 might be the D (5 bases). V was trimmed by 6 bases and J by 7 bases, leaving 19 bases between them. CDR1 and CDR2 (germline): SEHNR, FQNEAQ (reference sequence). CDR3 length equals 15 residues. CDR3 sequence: CASSPSGQGRQPQHF. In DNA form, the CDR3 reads TGTGCCAGCAGTCCGTCCGGGCAGGGACGGCAGCCCCAGCATTTT.

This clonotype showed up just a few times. The CDR3 bases are TGTGCCAGCAGGGGTCCAGGGAAGCATTACACAGATACGCAGTATTTT. Translating gives CASRGPGKHYTDTQYF. The chain couples TRBV28 to TRBJ2-3, with a tentative D call TRBD1 (5 bases). V was cut by 6 bases and J by 2 bases, with 18 bases left in between. Germline CDR1 reads MDHEN; CDR2 reads SYDVKM. CDR3 length: 16 residues.